This TCR beta chain originates from a study of post-analysis software for immune sequencing data. The sample holds a few counts of this clonotype. Its cognate antigen is unknown. This CDR3 comprises 16 residues. The J segment lost 7 bases and the V segment lost 5 bases, leaving 11 bases of the junction unmatched. CDR1 LGHNA and CDR2 YNFKEQ come from the germline V gene. Incorporated into the TCR beta cDNA libraries were unique molecular identifiers, which served to reduce PCR and sequencing biases. One entry per CDR3 protein, called by TCRdb with MiXCR from the PCR reads. The sample carries under 650,000 distinct CDR3 sequences, roughly 47% recorded once. Study conclusions and caveats: Patients had higher frequencies than controls of roughly five TRBV segments, including TRBV5-6, TRBV5-1 and TRBV20-1.

The sequenced material came from blood. This clonotype was obtained from a girl aged 10 to 17 with multiple sclerosis. V is TRBV4-2 and J is TRBJ2-1, with 10 positions matching TRBD2. The CDR3 nucleotides are TGTGCCAGCAGCATCCCCTCTAGCGGGAGTGCGAATGAGCAGTTCTTC. It codes for CASSIPSSGSANEQFF.